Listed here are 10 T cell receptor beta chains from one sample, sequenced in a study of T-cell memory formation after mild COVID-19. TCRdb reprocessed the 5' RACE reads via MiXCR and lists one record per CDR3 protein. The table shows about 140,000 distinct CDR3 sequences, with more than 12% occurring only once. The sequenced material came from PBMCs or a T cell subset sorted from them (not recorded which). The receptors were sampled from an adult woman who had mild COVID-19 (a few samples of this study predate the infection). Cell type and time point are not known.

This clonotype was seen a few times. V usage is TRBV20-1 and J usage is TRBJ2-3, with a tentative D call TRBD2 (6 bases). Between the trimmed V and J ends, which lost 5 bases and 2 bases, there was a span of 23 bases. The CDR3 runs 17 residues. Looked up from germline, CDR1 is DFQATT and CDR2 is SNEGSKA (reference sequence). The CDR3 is CSARTLRGLWTTDTQYF. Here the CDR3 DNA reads TGCAGTGCTCGAACCCTGCGGGGCCTATGGACCACAGATACGCAGTATTTT.

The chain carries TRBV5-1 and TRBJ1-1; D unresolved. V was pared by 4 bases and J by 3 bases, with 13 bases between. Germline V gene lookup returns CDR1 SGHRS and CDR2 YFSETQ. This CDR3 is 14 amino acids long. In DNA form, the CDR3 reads TGCGCCAGCAGCGCACTGGACGGGTACACTGAAGCTTTCTTT. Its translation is CASSALDGYTEAFF. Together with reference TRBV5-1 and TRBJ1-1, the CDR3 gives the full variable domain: KAGVTQTPRYLIKTRGQQVTLSCSPISGHRSVSWYQQTPGQGLQFLFEYFSETQRNKGNFPGRFSGRQFSNSRSEMNVSTLELGDSALYLCASSALDGYTEAFFGQGTRLTVV.

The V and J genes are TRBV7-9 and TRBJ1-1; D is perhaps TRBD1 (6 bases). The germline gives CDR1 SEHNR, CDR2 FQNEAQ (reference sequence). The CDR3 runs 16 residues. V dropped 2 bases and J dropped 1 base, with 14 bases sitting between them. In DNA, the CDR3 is TGTGCCAGCAGCTTACCACACGGCAGGGGGAACACTGAAGCTTTCTTT. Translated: CASSLPHGRGNTEAFF.

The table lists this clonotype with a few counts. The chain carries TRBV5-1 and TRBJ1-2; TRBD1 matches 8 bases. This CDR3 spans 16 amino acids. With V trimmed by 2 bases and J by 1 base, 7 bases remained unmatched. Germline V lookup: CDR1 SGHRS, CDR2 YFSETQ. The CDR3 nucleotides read TGCGCCAGCAGCTTAAGGACAGGGAACGATAACTATGGCTACACCTTC. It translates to CASSLRTGNDNYGYTF.

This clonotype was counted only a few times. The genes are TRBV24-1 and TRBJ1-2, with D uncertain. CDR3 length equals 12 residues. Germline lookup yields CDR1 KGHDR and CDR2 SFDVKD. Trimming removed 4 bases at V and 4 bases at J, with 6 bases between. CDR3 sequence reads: CATSDPLYGYTF. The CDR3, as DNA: TGTGCCACCAGTGACCCCCTCTATGGCTACACCTTC.

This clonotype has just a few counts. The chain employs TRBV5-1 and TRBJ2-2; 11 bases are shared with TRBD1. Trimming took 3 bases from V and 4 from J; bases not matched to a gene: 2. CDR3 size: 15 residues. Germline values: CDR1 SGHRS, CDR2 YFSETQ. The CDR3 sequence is CASSWTGGSTGELFF. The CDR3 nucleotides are TGCGCCAGCAGCTGGACAGGGGGCAGCACCGGGGAGCTGTTTTTT.

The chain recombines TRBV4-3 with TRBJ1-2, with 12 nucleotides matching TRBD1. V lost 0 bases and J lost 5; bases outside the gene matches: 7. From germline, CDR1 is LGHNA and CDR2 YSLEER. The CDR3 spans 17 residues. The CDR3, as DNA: TGCGCCAGCAGCCAAGAACCTGGGACAGGGGGCGAGTATGGCTACACCTTC. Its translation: CASSQEPGTGGEYGYTF.

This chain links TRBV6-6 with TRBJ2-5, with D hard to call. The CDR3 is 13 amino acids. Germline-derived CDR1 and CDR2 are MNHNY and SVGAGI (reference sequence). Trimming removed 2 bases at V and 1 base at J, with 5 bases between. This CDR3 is CASSYGSQETQYF. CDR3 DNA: TGTGCCAGCAGTTACGGGTCCCAAGAGACCCAGTACTTC.

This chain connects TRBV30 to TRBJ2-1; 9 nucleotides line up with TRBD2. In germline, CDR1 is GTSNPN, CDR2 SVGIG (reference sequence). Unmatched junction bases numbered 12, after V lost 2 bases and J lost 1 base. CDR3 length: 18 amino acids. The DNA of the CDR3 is TGTGCCTGGAGTCCCCTTGGATCACTAGCGGGTTCCTACAATGAGCAGTTCTTC. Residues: CAWSPLGSLAGSYNEQFF. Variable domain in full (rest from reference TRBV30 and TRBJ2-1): SQTIHQWPATLVQPVGSPLSLECTVEGTSNPNLYWYRQAAGRGLQLLFYSVGIGQISSEVPQNLSASRPQDRQFILSSKKLLLSDSGFYLCAWSPLGSLAGSYNEQFFGPGTRLTVL.

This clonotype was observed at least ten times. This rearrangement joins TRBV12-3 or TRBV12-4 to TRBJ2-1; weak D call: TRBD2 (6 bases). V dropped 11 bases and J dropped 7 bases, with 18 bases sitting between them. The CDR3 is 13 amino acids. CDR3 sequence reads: CASRPAGGNEQFF. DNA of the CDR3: TGTGCCTCCCGCCCAGCGGGCGGGAATGAGCAGTTCTTC.